This entry lists 4 T cell receptor beta chains sequenced from one sample in a study of OX40 agonist ivuxolimab in advanced cancers. The repertoire was sequenced with immunoSEQ multiplex PCR; TCRdb's copy has only in-frame clones and lacks some. Of 55,000 to 70,000 clones in the sample, roughly 83% were seen once. Sequenced here: CD4+ or CD8+ T cells sorted from blood, sampled in a trial of the OX40 agonist ivuxolimab. These receptors all come from an adult with an advanced solid tumor such as melanoma, head and neck, liver or kidney cancer.

V usage is TRBV10-3 and J usage is TRBJ2-2; 7 nucleotides align to TRBD2. CDR3 length equals 15 residues. J gave up 4 bases and V 8 bases, and 10 bases lay outside the gene matches. The V gene's germline CDR1 is ENHRY and CDR2 SYGVKD. CDR3 sequence (DNA): TGTGCCATCTCCCTGGGAGGGTCGGGCACCGGGGAGCTGTTTTTT. Its protein product is CAISLGGSGTGELFF.

The V and J genes are TRBV28 and TRBJ1-1, with D possibly matching TRBD1 (6 bases). Trimming cost V 10 bases and J 3 bases, with 15 bases left between them. The CDR3 sequence is 13 residues long. The germline V gene encodes CDR1 MDHEN and CDR2 SYDVKM. CDR3 nucleotides: TGTGCCACCCGGACAGCTCCACACACTGAAGCTTTCTTT. Protein: CATRTAPHTEAFF.

V gene TRBV18 combines with J gene TRBJ2-7; 7 bases are a match to TRBD1. CDR3 length: 14 residues. The V segment lost 3 bases and the J segment 2 bases; nucleotides outside the gene matches: 4. Per the germline V gene, CDR1 is KGHSH and CDR2 is LQKENI. CDR3 sequence reads: CASSPEGTAYEQYF. For the CDR3, the DNA is TGTGCCAGCTCACCTGAGGGGACAGCCTACGAGCAGTACTTC.

This chain links TRBV11-3 with TRBJ2-7; possibly TRBD2 for D (6 bases). The CDR3 extends over 17 amino acids. CDR1 is SGHNT and CDR2 is YENEEA in the germline V gene. The V gene lost 5 bases and the J gene lost 3 bases, with 23 bases spanning the gap. The chain's CDR3 is CASSPTLGAARDYEQYF. CDR3 bases: TGTGCCAGCAGCCCAACCCTAGGGGCGGCGCGGGACTACGAGCAGTACTTC.